This record looks at one T cell receptor (beta chain) sequence and its context. Its antigen is unknown. These data come from a study of OX40 agonist ivuxolimab in advanced cancers. Overall study findings and caveats: Mean expanded clone counts were higher in CD8+ than CD4+ T cells.

The germline V gene has CDR1 MDHEN and CDR2 SYDVKM. After removal of 1 base from V and 4 bases from J, the junction contained 8 bases not matched to a gene. The CDR3 is made up of 17 amino acids. Method: immunoSEQ multiplex PCR; TCRdb's copy keeps in-frame clones and lacks some. Among approximately 28,000 clones listed, roughly 80% were seen once. Sample: CD4+ or CD8+ T cells sorted from blood, taken in a trial of the OX40 agonist ivuxolimab. This receptor was identified in an adult with an advanced solid tumor such as melanoma, head and neck, liver or kidney cancer. This chain joins TRBV28 and TRBJ2-3; 10 bases are a match to TRBD1. CDR3 amino acids: CASSLYLGQGIPDTQYF. CDR3 nucleotide sequence: TGTGCCAGCAGTTTATATCTGGGACAGGGGATCCCAGATACGCAGTATTTT.